Below, 7 T cell receptor beta chains from the same sample are listed, as sequenced in a study of blood T cell repertoires in COVID-19. Method: immunoSEQ multiplex PCR; TCRdb's copy keeps in-frame clones and lacks some. The sample carries more than 95,000 clones, nearly 85% recorded once. The sequenced sample was peripheral blood. Receptor source: a human donor in a cohort sampled during active or convalescent COVID-19.

The CDR3 nucleotides read TGTGCCAGTAGTTTGTCCGGGAAATACTACGAGCAGTACTTC. Translated: CASSLSGKYYEQYF. V gene TRBV19 combines with J gene TRBJ2-7; a possible D gene is TRBD2 (5 bases). Deletions cut 5 bases from V and 3 bases from J, with 14 bases between. The CDR3 covers 14 residues. Germline CDR1 is LNHDA and CDR2 is SQIVND (reference sequence).

The gene calls are TRBV5-1 and TRBJ2-7; TRBD1 agrees at 8 bases. J lost 0 bases, V lost 5 bases, and 1 base had no gene match. Germline CDR1 SGHRS, CDR2 YFSETQ. The CDR3 loop spans 13 amino acids. The CDR3 here is CASRDRDSYEQYF. The CDR3 coding sequence is TGCGCCAGCAGGGACAGGGACTCCTACGAGCAGTACTTC.

A few counts support this clone. The V gene is TRBV7-2, the J gene TRBJ2-7, with TRBD2 as a possible D gene (5 bases). Trimming removed 2 bases from V and 4 bases from J, with 12 bases in between. Germline V gene data show CDR1 as SGHTA and CDR2 as FQGNSA. This CDR3 is 14 amino acids long. The CDR3 region is CASSLRGNGYEQYF. CDR3 coding DNA: TGTGCCAGCAGCTTACGGGGAAACGGATACGAGCAGTACTTC.

The chain joins TRBV29-1 to TRBJ1-1, with unresolved D. With 6 bases removed from V and 1 base from J, the gap between germline ends came to 9 bases. This CDR3 comprises 12 residues. The germline gives CDR1 SQVTM, CDR2 ANQGSEA. CDR3 amino acids: CSVSEGNTEAFF. CDR3 in DNA: TGCAGCGTGTCAGAGGGGAACACTGAAGCTTTCTTT.

The chain is built from TRBV10-3 and TRBJ1-4, with D unresolved. Trimming pared 11 bases from V and 4 bases from J, leaving 20 bases between. The germline CDR1 and CDR2 sequences are ENHRY and SYGVKD. CDR3 size: 15 residues. CDR3 sequence reads: CAVGVGSADNEKLFF. Written as DNA, the CDR3 is TGTGCCGTCGGGGTAGGTTCTGCAGATAATGAAAAACTGTTTTTT.

V and J are TRBV3-1 (or the pseudogene TRBV3-2) and TRBJ2-1; 11 nucleotides line up with TRBD2. V lost 3 bases, J lost 10 bases, and 17 bases stayed unmatched. Germline V gene sequence: CDR1 LGHDT, CDR2 YNNKEL (reference sequence). This CDR3 has 18 amino acids. The CDR3 DNA reads TGTGCCAGCAGCCACAGGGGGCTAGCGGGGGGACTCAAGGAGGAGCAGTTCTTC. It specifies CASSHRGLAGGLKEEQFF.

This chain joins TRBV7-2 and TRBJ2-5; D remains ambiguous. Germline lookup yields CDR1 SGHTA and CDR2 FQGNSA. The V end was cut by 4 bases, the J end by 2 bases, with 11 bases between. The CDR3 runs to 14 residues. CDR3 in amino acids: CASSSPPGQETQYF. CDR3 in DNA: TGTGCCAGCAGCTCCCCCCCAGGTCAAGAGACCCAGTACTTC.